This record looks at one T cell receptor beta chain sequence and its context. Its antigen is not identified. V lost 7 bases, J lost 4 bases, and 10 bases stayed unmatched. From germline, CDR1 is MDHEN and CDR2 SYDVKM. The CDR3 consists of 14 residues. Produced via immunoSEQ multiplex PCR; TCRdb's table is partial and in-frame only. The table includes more than 70,000 clones, almost 97% detected once. This sample was included in a study of cytomegalovirus exposure and HLA in healthy donors. Findings of the study overall: The finding came from a later analysis; first-cohort TCR clusters tended to co-occur in the roughly 120 validation repertoires. Reported results showed that the classifier diagnosed cytomegalovirus status with high specificity and sensitivity.

The V and J genes are TRBV28 and TRBJ2-7; 7 bases agree with TRBD1. The receptor comes from a man younger than 35 in good health and CMV-seropositive. The sample taken for sequencing was PBMCs. This CDR3 reads CASTTRGQYYEQYF. DNA of the CDR3: TGTGCCAGCACTACCAGGGGACAGTATTACGAGCAGTACTTC.